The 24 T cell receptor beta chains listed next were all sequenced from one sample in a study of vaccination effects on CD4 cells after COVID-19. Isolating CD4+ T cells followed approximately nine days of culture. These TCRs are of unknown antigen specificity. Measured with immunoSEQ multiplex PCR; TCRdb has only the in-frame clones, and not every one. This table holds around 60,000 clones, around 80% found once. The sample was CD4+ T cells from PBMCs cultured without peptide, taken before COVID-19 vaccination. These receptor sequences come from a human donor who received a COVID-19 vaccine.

The DNA of the CDR3 is TGTGCCAGCAGCTTAGGGTTTGGAAACACCATATATTTT. Amino acid sequence: CASSLGFGNTIYF. The chain couples TRBV5-4 to TRBJ1-3; D unclear. The V end was cut by 2 bases, the J end by 3 bases, with 6 bases between. CDR1 is SGHNT, CDR2 YYREEE, per germline (reference sequence). CDR3 length: 13 amino acids.

This chain's CDR3 is CASSLMTTQETQYF. The CDR3 coding sequence is TGTGCCAGCAGCTTGATGACGACCCAAGAGACCCAGTACTTC. J is TRBJ2-5 and V is TRBV5-4; D call uncertain. The V end was cut by 1 base, the J end by 1 base, with 8 bases between. Germline V CDR1 and CDR2: SGHNT, YYREEE (reference sequence). The CDR3 has 14 amino acids. The entire variable domain, with the rest obtained from reference TRBV5-4 and TRBJ2-5, is as follows: ETGVTQSPTHLIKTRGQQVTLRCSSQSGHNTVSWYQQALGQGPQFIFQYYREEENGRGNFPPRFSGLQFPNYSSELNVNALELDDSALYLCASSLMTTQETQYFGPGTRLLVL.

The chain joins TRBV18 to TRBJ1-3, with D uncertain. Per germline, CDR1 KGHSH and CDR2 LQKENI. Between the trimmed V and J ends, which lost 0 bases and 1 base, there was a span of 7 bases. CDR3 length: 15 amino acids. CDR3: CASSPPSQSGNTIYF. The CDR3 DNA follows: TGTGCCAGCTCACCACCGTCACAGTCTGGAAACACCATATATTTT.

CDR3 region: CASSLTRGGEAFF. The CDR3 DNA sequence: TGTGCCAGCAGCTTAACGAGGGGGGGCGAAGCTTTCTTT. The chain combines TRBV7-7 with TRBJ1-1; D may be TRBD1 (6 bases). CDR1 and CDR2 (germline): SSHAT, FNYEAQ (reference sequence). The CDR3 is 13 residues long. V lost 2 bases and J 8 bases, leaving 12 bases between the germline ends.

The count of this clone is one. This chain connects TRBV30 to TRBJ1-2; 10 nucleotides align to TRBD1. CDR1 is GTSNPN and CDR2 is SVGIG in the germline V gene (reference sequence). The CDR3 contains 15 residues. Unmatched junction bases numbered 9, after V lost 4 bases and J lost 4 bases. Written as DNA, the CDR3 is TGTGCCTGGACCCCCGGGACAGGGGTTGGCTATGGCTACACCTTC. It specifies CAWTPGTGVGYGYTF.

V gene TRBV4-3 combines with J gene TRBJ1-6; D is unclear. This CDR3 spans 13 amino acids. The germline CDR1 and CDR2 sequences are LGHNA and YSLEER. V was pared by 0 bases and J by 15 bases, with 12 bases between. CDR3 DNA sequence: TGCGCCAGCAGCCAAGATAGGCCGGACCACCTCCACTTT. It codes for CASSQDRPDHLHF.

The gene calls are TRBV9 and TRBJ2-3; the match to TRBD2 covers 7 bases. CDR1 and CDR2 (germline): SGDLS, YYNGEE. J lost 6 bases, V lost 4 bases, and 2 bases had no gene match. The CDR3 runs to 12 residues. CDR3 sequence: CASSHSGDTQYF. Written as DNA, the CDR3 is TGTGCCAGCAGCCATAGCGGGGATACGCAGTATTTT.

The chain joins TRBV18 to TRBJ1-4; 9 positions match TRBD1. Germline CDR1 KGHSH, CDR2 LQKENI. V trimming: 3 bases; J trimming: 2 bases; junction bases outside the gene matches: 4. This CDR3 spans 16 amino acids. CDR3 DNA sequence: TGTGCCAGCTCACCCCGGACAGGGGTTACTAATGAAAAACTGTTTTTT. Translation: CASSPRTGVTNEKLFF.

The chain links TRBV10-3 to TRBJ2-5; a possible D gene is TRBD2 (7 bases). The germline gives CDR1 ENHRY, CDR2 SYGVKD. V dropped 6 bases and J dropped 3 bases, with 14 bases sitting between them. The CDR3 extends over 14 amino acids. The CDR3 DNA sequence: TGTGCCATCAGGAGGGCGGGGGCCGAAGAGACCCAGTACTTC. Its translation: CAIRRAGAEETQYF.

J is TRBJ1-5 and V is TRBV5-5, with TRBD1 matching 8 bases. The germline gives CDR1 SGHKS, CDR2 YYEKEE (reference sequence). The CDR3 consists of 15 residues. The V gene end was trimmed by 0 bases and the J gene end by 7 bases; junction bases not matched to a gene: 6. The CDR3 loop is CASSLEDRVEQPQHF. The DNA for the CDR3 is TGTGCCAGCAGCTTGGAGGACAGGGTCGAACAGCCCCAGCATTTT.

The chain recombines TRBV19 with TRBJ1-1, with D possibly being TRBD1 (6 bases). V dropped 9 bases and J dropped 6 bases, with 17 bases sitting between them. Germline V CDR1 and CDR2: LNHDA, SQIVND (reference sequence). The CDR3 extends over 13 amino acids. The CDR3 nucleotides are TGTGCCAGCGTACAGGGATCGGTAGCTGAAGCTTTCTTT. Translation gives CASVQGSVAEAFF.

The CDR3 sequence is CASSHGLQGLDTIYF. In DNA, the CDR3 is TGTGCCAGCAGCCACGGGTTGCAGGGGCTAGACACCATATATTTT. The chain joins TRBV3-1 (or the pseudogene TRBV3-2) to TRBJ1-3, with D perhaps matching TRBD1 (6 bases). With 3 bases removed from V and 8 bases from J, the gap between germline ends came to 17 bases. Germline loops: CDR1 LGHDT, CDR2 YNNKEL (reference sequence). The CDR3 spans 15 residues.

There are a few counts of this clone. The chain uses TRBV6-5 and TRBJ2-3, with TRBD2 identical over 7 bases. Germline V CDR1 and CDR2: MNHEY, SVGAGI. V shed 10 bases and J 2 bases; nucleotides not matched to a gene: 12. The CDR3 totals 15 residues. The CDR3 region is CAITKVRGDTDTQYF. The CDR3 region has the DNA TGTGCCATTACGAAAGTCCGGGGGGACACAGATACGCAGTATTTT.

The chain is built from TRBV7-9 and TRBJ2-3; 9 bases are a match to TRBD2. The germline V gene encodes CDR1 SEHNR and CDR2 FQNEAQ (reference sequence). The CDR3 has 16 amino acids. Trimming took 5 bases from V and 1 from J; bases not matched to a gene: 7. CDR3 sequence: CASSLMRGGGTDTQYF. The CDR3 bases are TGTGCCAGCAGCCTCATGCGGGGGGGTGGCACAGATACGCAGTATTTT.

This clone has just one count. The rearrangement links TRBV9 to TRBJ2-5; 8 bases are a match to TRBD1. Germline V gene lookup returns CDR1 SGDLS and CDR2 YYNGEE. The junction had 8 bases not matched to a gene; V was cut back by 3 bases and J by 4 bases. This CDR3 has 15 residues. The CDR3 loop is CASSELGQGRETQYF. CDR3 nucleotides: TGTGCCAGCAGCGAACTAGGACAGGGAAGAGAGACCCAGTACTTC.

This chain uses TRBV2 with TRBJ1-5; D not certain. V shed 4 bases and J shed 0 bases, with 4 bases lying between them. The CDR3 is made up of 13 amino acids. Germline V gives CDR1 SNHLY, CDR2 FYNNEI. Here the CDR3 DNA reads TGTGCCAGCAGTGCAGATAGCAATCAGCCCCAGCATTTT. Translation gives CASSADSNQPQHF.

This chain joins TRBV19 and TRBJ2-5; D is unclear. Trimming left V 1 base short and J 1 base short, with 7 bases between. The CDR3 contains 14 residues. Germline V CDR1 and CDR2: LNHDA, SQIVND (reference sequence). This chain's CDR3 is CASSIGRSQETQYF. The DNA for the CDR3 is TGTGCCAGTAGTATAGGGCGCAGCCAAGAGACCCAGTACTTC.

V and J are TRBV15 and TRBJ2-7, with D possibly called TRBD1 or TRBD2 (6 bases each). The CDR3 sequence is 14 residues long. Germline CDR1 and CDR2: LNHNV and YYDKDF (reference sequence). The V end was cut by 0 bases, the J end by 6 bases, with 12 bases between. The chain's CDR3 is CATSRDWGASEQYV. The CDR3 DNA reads TGTGCCACCAGCAGAGATTGGGGGGCCTCCGAGCAGTACGTC.

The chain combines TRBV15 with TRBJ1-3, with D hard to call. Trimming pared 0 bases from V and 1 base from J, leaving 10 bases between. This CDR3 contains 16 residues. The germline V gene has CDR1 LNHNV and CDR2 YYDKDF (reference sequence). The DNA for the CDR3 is TGTGCCACCAGCAGAGAAGCGGCAAGTTCTGGAAACACCATATATTTT. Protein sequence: CATSREAASSGNTIYF. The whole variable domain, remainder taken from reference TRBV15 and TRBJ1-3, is DAMVIQNPRYQVTQFGKPVTLSCSQTLNHNVMYWYQQKSSQAPKLLFHYYDKDFNNEADTPDNFQSRRPNTSFCFLDIRSPGLGDTAMYLCATSREAASSGNTIYFGEGSWLTVV.

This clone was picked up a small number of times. CDR3 in DNA: TGTGCCAGCAGCCCCCGAGGGACGGGTGAAGCTTTCTTT. It is translated as CASSPRGTGEAFF. The chain uses TRBV3-1 (or the pseudogene TRBV3-2) and TRBJ1-1; D may be TRBD1 (5 bases). The V and J ends lost 4 bases and 7 bases respectively, with 13 bases between them. The CDR3 contains 13 residues. Germline V gene data show CDR1 as LGHDT and CDR2 as YNNKEL (reference sequence).

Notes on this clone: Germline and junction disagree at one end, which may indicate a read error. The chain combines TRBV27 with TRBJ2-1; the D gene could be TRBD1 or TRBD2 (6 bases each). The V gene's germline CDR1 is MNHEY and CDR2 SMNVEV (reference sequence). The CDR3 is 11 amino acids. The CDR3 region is CASSPGAEEFF. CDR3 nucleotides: TGTGCCAGCAGTCCGGGGGCTGAGGAGTTCTTC.

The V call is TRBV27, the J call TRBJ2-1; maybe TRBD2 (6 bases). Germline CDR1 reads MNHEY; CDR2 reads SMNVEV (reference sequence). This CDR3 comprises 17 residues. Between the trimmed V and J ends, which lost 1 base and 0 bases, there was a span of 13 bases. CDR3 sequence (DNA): TGTGCCAGCAGTTTATTCGGCGGGGCCTCCTCCTACAATGAGCAGTTCTTC. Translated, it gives CASSLFGGASSYNEQFF.

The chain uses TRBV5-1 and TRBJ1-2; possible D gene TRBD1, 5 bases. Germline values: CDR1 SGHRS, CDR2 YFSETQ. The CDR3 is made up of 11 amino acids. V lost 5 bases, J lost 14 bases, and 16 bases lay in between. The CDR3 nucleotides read TGCGCCAGCAGTGATGGGGGAGAGGGAACCTTC. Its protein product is CASSDGGEGTF.

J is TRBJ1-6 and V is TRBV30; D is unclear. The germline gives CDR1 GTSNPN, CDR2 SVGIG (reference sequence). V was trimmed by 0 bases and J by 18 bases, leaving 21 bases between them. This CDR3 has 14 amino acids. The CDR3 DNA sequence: TGTGCCTGGAGTGTAAATCTAATGGGCAGGCCTTACCACTTT. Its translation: CAWSVNLMGRPYHF.